The entry below gives a single T cell receptor beta chain sequence along with its context. Its specific antigen is unknown. No much larger clone exists at a distance of one base, and base qualities are not known. The sample comes from a study of regulatory T cells in long-lasting Graves disease (dated by TCRdb to the early 2020s). With respect to the entire study: Antithyroid drugs had been taken for less than 3 months by newly diagnosed Graves' disease patients. The study was conducted in China and was registered as a clinical trial. Patients with persistent Graves' disease were compared with patients with newly diagnosed Graves' disease using TCR sequencing and RNA sequencing of peripheral blood. A total of some 35 samples underwent TCR sequencing, from roughly 13 patients with persistent Graves' disease and 20 or so patients with newly diagnosed Graves' disease.

From its cysteine to its phenylalanine, the CDR3 spans 11 amino acids. The CDR3 DNA has 33 bases and is translated from base 1. The junction shows trimming of 4 bases on V and 12 bases on J, plus 11 bases between the germline ends. CDR1 and CDR2 (SGHAT, FQDESV) derive from the germline V gene (reference sequence). Findings and caveats that apply to the study as a whole: Sequencing and analysis were limited to the TCR beta chain. TRBV28, TRBJ1-2 and TRBJ2-5 were preferentially used in persistent disease, while TRBV20-1 and TRBJ2-1 were favored in newly diagnosed disease. Compared with newly diagnosed patients, persistent Graves' disease patients had lower TCR Shannon entropy and fewer highly expanded clones, which suggests clonal expansion. Patients with persistent disease shared more public clonotypes (approximately 2,500) than newly diagnosed patients did (966). The small sample size was acknowledged by the authors as a limitation that may reduce accuracy. Because the primary lesion, thyroid tissue, could not be accessed, the study looked at peripheral blood alone.

Receptors were amplified or captured by multiplex PCR. The sequencer was an Illumina HiSeq 4000. TCR beta libraries were built with iRepertoire HTBI primers and Arm-PCR amplification of CDR3 regions. Gel purification was performed on PCR products prior to sequencing. Per the original workflow: Gene usage analysis of CDR3 amino acid clonotypes relied on the approximately 62 TRBV and more than twelve TRBJ segments identified across samples. COPE and FqMerger were used to merge filtered high-quality paired reads into contigs. Contigs were aligned with BLAST to IMGT TRBV, TRBD and TRBJ reference genes, and CDR3 was defined per IMGT. Highly expanded clones were defined as clonotypes with a frequency above 0.1%. Repertoire diversity was measured by Shannon entropy, and V-J evenness by the Gini coefficient. Public clonotypes were defined as clonotypes shared by more than one individual. The raw public data were reprocessed by TCRdb itself: fastp quality trimming at Q25, MiXCR clonotype calling, in-frame beta chains only. Identical CDR3 protein sequences are pooled into one entry, listed with their most common genes and DNA. V and J calls and clone size were set by TCRdb, not the authors. Within this sample are roughly 610,000 distinct CDR3 sequences, with 15% to 20% of them counted one time only. Around 19% of the sample lies in the top ten.

According to the study, the label for this sample's time point signals: newly diagnosed GD, antithyroid drugs for less than 3 months. RNA was extracted from PBMCs in TRIzol for both TCR sequencing and RNA sequencing. Graves' disease was diagnosed according to American Thyroid Association guidelines. The patients came from an endocrinology department in Xi'an, China. Each patient gave approximately 10 milliliters of peripheral blood, collected in an EDTA anticoagulant tube. PBMCs were isolated by Ficoll Paque Plus density gradient separation without further T cell sorting. An Agilent 2100 Bioanalyzer and agarose gel were used to check RNA quality, while a NanoDrop 2000 measured RNA concentration. This same sample was also taken into another study, of T cells in Graves' hyperthyroidism and ophthalmopathy. The second investigation adds: Graves' hyperthyroidism was defined as stable when no progression to ophthalmopathy occurred over 18 months of follow-up. Hyperthyroidism patients were newly diagnosed, with disease duration under 2 months, and aged 18 to 65 years. The study excluded patients with uncontrolled infections, other autoimmune diseases, pregnancy or lactation. Diagnoses were established on the basis of clinical symptoms, serum thyroxine and TRAb, thyroid ultrasound, and orbital computed tomography. For the first round of RT-PCR on the TCR CDR3, the HTBI primer set was used together with the Qiagen OneStep RT-PCR kit. Most expanded thyroid clonotypes (frequency above 0.001) were also detected in blood, a finding suggesting that blood repertoires may reflect thyroid immune responses. Ophthalmopathy was separated from stable hyperthyroidism by a 13 V-J signature model, with approximately 89% sensitivity and about 81% specificity obtained in cross-validation and 80%/75% obtained in testing. In validation, progression to ophthalmopathy was predicted by the model with 70.59% sensitivity and 72% to 85% specificity, a median of approximately 6.5 months before onset. To identify distinguishing TCR V-J signatures, a discovery cohort of 90 to 100 patients was used, comprising 43 with Graves' ophthalmopathy and under 60 with stable Graves' hyperthyroidism. Prospective prediction of ophthalmopathy was tested in an independent validation cohort consisting of about 20 hyperthyroidism patients and approximately 16 patients who later progressed to ophthalmopathy. The roughly 91 discovery patients were randomly split 7:3 into training and test sets. In about 6 Graves' hyperthyroidism patients, the study also compared T-cell repertoires from thyroid tissue with T-cell repertoires from blood. After blood sampling, hyperthyroidism patients were treated with methimazole at a starting dose of 30 mg daily, and ophthalmopathy patients were treated with high-dose intravenous methylprednisolone. Libraries were constructed in a second round of multiplex PCR, after which size selection and purification were carried out. Libraries were sequenced paired-end with 100 bp reads on an Illumina HiSeq2000. SOAPnuke was used to process the raw data, throwing out any read that contained adapters or uncalled bases, had a mean Phred below 15, or lacked an exact constant-primer or identifier match. COPE v1.2.5 was used to merge high-quality paired reads, and clonotypes were defined as unique nucleotide sequences. MiTCR v1.1 was used to align clonotypes to the IMGT TRBV, TRBD and TRBJ reference segments. The analysis included only V-J combinations with a frequency above 0.0001, which together covered 98% to 99.2% of the repertoires. The TCS score was defined as the ratio of F50 (clonal expansion) to E x V (chaos), calculated using BLOSUM62-based TCRdist between CDR3 peptides within each V-J. Welch's t-statistics and random forest reduced 450 to 600 V-J features to 13, which were used in a naive Bayes classifier (R e1071). No statistical method was used to fix the sample size in advance, and group allocation was not hidden from the investigators. TCR Vbeta CDR3 sequencing of fewer than 150 peripheral blood samples (over 40 ophthalmopathy, 75 or so hyperthyroidism and some 17 progressor patients) is reported in the paper.

The V and J genes are TRBV11-1 and TRBJ2-3; the best D guess is TRBD2, with 6 bases matching. The sequence came from a woman aged 25-40 years with Graves disease. Donor details come from another sample of the same person, matched by shared clones. This sample comprised peripheral blood mononuclear cells (PBMCs), obtained at new diagnosis, from a patient treated with antithyroid drugs. The CDR3 protein sequence reads: CASSCGTYQYF. The DNA sequence is given as TGTGCCAGCAGCTGCGGGACCTACCAGTATTTT.